This entry lists 30 T cell receptor beta chains sequenced from one sample in a study of blood T cell repertoires in COVID-19. The data were produced by immunoSEQ multiplex PCR, yet TCRdb's version contains in-frame clones alone and is incomplete. Here the sample spans 250,000 to 300,000 clones, about four fifths being singletons. The sequencing sample was made of peripheral blood. Receptors originate from a woman aged 55 to 70 with active or convalescent COVID-19.

The chain carries TRBV3-1 (or the pseudogene TRBV3-2) and TRBJ2-3; 10 bases agree with TRBD1. V was pared by 3 bases and J by 4 bases, with 7 bases of the junction left unmatched. This CDR3 has 16 residues. CDR1 and CDR2 (germline): LGHDT, YNNKEL (reference sequence). The CDR3 DNA is TGTGCCAGCAGCCAGACAGGGGGCCCCCTCGCAGATACGCAGTATTTT. Translated: CASSQTGGPLADTQYF.

This CDR3 reads CASSIAVTGETQYF. The CDR3 nucleotides read TGTGCCAGTAGTATAGCCGTGACAGGGGAGACCCAGTACTTC. The V call is TRBV19, the J call TRBJ2-5; 7 nucleotides line up with TRBD1. The V gene's germline CDR1 is LNHDA and CDR2 SQIVND (reference sequence). The CDR3 length is 14 residues. V was pared by 1 base and J by 5 bases, with 4 bases of the junction left unmatched.

V is TRBV5-4 and J is TRBJ1-2, with 9 bases matching TRBD1. CDR1 and CDR2 from the germline V gene are SGHNT and YYREEE (reference sequence). This CDR3 region has 13 residues. The ends lost 3 bases at V and 3 bases at J; junction bases unmatched: 0. CDR3 nucleotide sequence: TGTGCCAGCAGCTGGACAGGGGACTATGGCTACACCTTC. This translates into CASSWTGDYGYTF.

The chain has TRBV7-2 and TRBJ2-2, with 7 bases lining up with TRBD1. Germline assignment: CDR1 SGHTA and CDR2 FQGNSA. There are 14 residues in the CDR3. J was trimmed by 5 bases and V by 4 bases; bases with no gene match: 4. Written as DNA, the CDR3 is TGTGCCAGCAGCTCGGGACAGCAGACCGGGGAGCTGTTTTTT. This gives the protein CASSSGQQTGELFF.

The chain carries TRBV11-2 and TRBJ1-6; D gene uncertain. V was pared by 5 bases and J by 9 bases, with 17 bases between. Germline V gene data show CDR1 as SGHAT and CDR2 as FQNNGV. The CDR3 covers 15 residues. The CDR3 is CASSPGQAVGSPLHF. CDR3 nucleotide sequence: TGTGCCAGCAGCCCCGGCCAGGCAGTCGGTTCACCCCTCCACTTT.

This clone was found once. The chain recombines TRBV11-2 with TRBJ1-2, with D possibly TRBD1 on 5 matching bases. V lost 7 bases and J 8 bases, leaving 32 bases between the germline ends. Looked up from germline, CDR1 is SGHAT and CDR2 is FQNNGV. The CDR3 is 18 residues long. CDR3 nucleotide sequence: TGTGCCAGCAAAAGGCCTGGGGTGGGGCAGCCGAGAAAGGGAGGCTACACCTTC. This gives the protein CASKRPGVGQPRKGGYTF.

As DNA, the CDR3 is TGTGCCAGCAGACTATACGCTGGCTCTGGGGCCAACGTCCTGACTTTC. This gives the protein CASRLYAGSGANVLTF. The chain links TRBV27 to TRBJ2-6; no reliable D call. The ends were cut back, 6 bases at V and 0 bases at J, with 12 bases in the middle. Germline lookup yields CDR1 MNHEY and CDR2 SMNVEV (reference sequence). The CDR3 extends over 16 amino acids.

This chain connects TRBV9 to TRBJ2-3; 9 bases are shared with TRBD2. CDR1 is SGDLS and CDR2 is YYNGEE in the germline V gene. The ends lost 0 bases at V and 2 bases at J; junction bases unmatched: 7. The CDR3 covers 17 residues. The DNA for the CDR3 is TGTGCCAGCAGCGTAGGAATCCTAGCGGGGTTCACAGATACGCAGTATTTT. Its translation is CASSVGILAGFTDTQYF.

As concerns this clone: This same CDR3 is encoded by further DNA sequences in the sample. The gene calls are TRBV3-1 (or the pseudogene TRBV3-2) and TRBJ1-1; D call uncertain. The V end was cut by 1 base, the J end by 1 base, with 7 bases between. The germline V gene has CDR1 LGHDT and CDR2 YNNKEL (reference sequence). The length of the CDR3 is 14 residues. DNA of the CDR3: TGTGCCAGCAGCCAAGTACGGGGGAACACTGAAGCTTTCTTT. Translating it yields CASSQVRGNTEAFF.

The chain employs TRBV6-5 and TRBJ2-3; D remains ambiguous. The CDR3 loop spans 13 amino acids. Germline lookup yields CDR1 MNHEY and CDR2 SVGAGI. Trimming pared 7 bases from V and 0 bases from J, leaving 8 bases between. The CDR3 reads CASNRFSTDTQYF. In DNA form, the CDR3 reads TGTGCCAGCAACAGATTCAGCACAGATACGCAGTATTTT.

This clone was found once. This chain uses TRBV9 with TRBJ2-5; TRBD2 matches 9 bases. Germline CDR1 and CDR2: SGDLS and YYNGEE. Unmatched junction bases numbered 7, after V lost 0 bases and J lost 4 bases. This CDR3 is 16 amino acids long. The CDR3 DNA reads TGTGCCAGCAGCGTAGCGCTCGCGGGGGGGCGAGAGACCCAGTACTTC. Its protein is CASSVALAGGRETQYF.

The chain combines TRBV28 with TRBJ1-2, with TRBD1 identical over 10 bases. Per the germline V gene, CDR1 is MDHEN and CDR2 is SYDVKM. The V and J ends lost 3 bases and 7 bases, in that order; junction bases with no gene match: 8. CDR3 length: 15 residues. The CDR3 here is CASSFPGTGEGGYTF. DNA for the CDR3: TGTGCCAGCAGTTTCCCCGGGACAGGGGAGGGTGGCTACACCTTC.

J is TRBJ1-6 and V is TRBV5-5, with D perhaps matching TRBD1 (6 bases). CDR3 length equals 16 residues. Deletions cut 4 bases from V and 8 bases from J, with 19 bases between. Germline loops: CDR1 SGHKS, CDR2 YYEKEE (reference sequence). For the CDR3, the DNA is TGTGCCAGCAGCAGTCCCATCAGGGGAGCAGATTCACCCCTCCACTTT. Protein: CASSSPIRGADSPLHF.

This sequence joins TRBV29-1 and TRBJ2-3; 7 bases match TRBD2. Looked up from germline, CDR1 is SQVTM and CDR2 is ANQGSEA. Trimming at V came to 4 bases and at J to 5 bases, leaving 3 bases not matched to a gene. CDR3 length: 12 residues. The CDR3 coding sequence is TGCAGCGTTGGGGGGGGACGAGATACGCAGTATTTT. Protein: CSVGGGRDTQYF.

This clone was observed once. The V call is TRBV11-2, the J call TRBJ2-4, with 7 bases fitting TRBD2. The CDR3 is 13 amino acids. J lost 6 bases, V lost 4 bases, and 3 bases had no gene match. Per germline, CDR1 SGHAT and CDR2 FQNNGV. The CDR3 loop is CASSSTGGNIQYF. The DNA of the CDR3 is TGTGCCAGCAGCTCCACGGGGGGAAACATTCAGTACTTC.

The J gene is TRBJ2-7, the V gene TRBV27; 9 bases align to TRBD2. The CDR3 is made up of 13 amino acids. V shed 3 bases, J shed 7 bases, and the junction held 4 bases outside the gene matches. Germline V gene lookup returns CDR1 MNHEY and CDR2 SMNVEV (reference sequence). The CDR3 region is CASSFQLAGEQYF. The CDR3 DNA reads as TGTGCCAGCAGTTTCCAGCTAGCGGGAGAGCAGTACTTC.

This chain connects TRBV4-3 to TRBJ2-1; TRBD2 aligns across 15 bases. Trimming removed 0 bases from V and 8 bases from J; junction bases left unmatched: 8. This CDR3 has 18 residues. Germline CDR1 is LGHNA and CDR2 is YSLEER. The DNA of the CDR3 is TGCGCCAGCAGCCAAGAGGTCTGGGGACTAGCGGGGGGCTATGAGCAGTTCTTC. It translates to CASSQEVWGLAGGYEQFF.

The CDR3 DNA sequence: TGTGCCAGCAGCCAAGATACGGGTCCTGGAAACACCATATATTTT. It translates to CASSQDTGPGNTIYF. The V and J genes are TRBV3-1 (or the pseudogene TRBV3-2) and TRBJ1-3, with D unclear. Germline V CDR1 and CDR2: LGHDT, YNNKEL (reference sequence). V lost 0 bases to trimming and J lost 2 bases, with 8 bases between them. This CDR3 region has 15 residues.

The chain carries TRBV3-1 (or the pseudogene TRBV3-2) and TRBJ2-3, with TRBD2 matching over 12 bases. The CDR3 is made up of 17 amino acids. Germline CDR1 reads LGHDT; CDR2 reads YNNKEL (reference sequence). V shed 0 bases and J 5 bases; nucleotides not matched to a gene: 6. CDR3: CASSQDLTSGGQDTQYF. CDR3 in DNA: TGTGCCAGCAGCCAAGATTTGACTAGCGGGGGTCAAGATACGCAGTATTTT.

The chain has TRBV19 and TRBJ1-6, with 8 bases aligning to TRBD1. The CDR3 is 16 amino acids. The germline V gene encodes CDR1 LNHDA and CDR2 SQIVND (reference sequence). J lost 8 bases, V lost 5 bases, and 11 bases had no gene match. As DNA, the CDR3 is TGTGCCAGTAGTCCAAGGACAGGGAGCCGATATTCACCCCTCCACTTT. Translation: CASSPRTGSRYSPLHF.

The genes are TRBV9 and TRBJ2-2; D gene unclear. The CDR3 consists of 15 residues. From germline, CDR1 is SGDLS and CDR2 YYNGEE. V dropped 0 bases and J dropped 5 bases, with 11 bases sitting between them. CDR3 bases: TGTGCCAGCAGCGTAGGAGTCTTGAGGACCGGGGAGCTGTTTTTT. It is translated as CASSVGVLRTGELFF. The entire variable domain, with the rest obtained from reference TRBV9 and TRBJ2-2, is as follows: DSGVTQTPKHLITATGQRVTLRCSPRSGDLSVYWYQQSLDQGLQFLIQYYNGEERAKGNILERFSAQQFPDLHSELNLSSLELGDSALYFCASSVGVLRTGELFFGEGSRLTVL.

CDR3 nucleotides: TGTGCCAGCAGCCAAGATCATGGGCGGGTGTACCAAGAGACCCAGTACTTC. This encodes CASSQDHGRVYQETQYF. J is TRBJ2-5 and V is TRBV3-1 (or the pseudogene TRBV3-2), with D possibly matching TRBD2 (5 bases). V gave up 0 bases and J gave up 0 bases, with 14 bases separating them. This CDR3 comprises 17 residues. Germline V gene lookup returns CDR1 LGHDT and CDR2 YNNKEL (reference sequence).

This chain connects TRBV12-5 to TRBJ2-1; 9 bases agree with TRBD2. The CDR3 runs 15 residues. Unmatched junction bases numbered 8, after V lost 5 bases and J lost 6 bases. Looked up from germline, CDR1 is LGHNT and CDR2 is FRNRAP. In nucleotides, the CDR3 is TGTGCTAGTGGTGAGGGGGCTAGCGGGGTCAATGAGCAGTTCTTC. Translating it yields CASGEGASGVNEQFF.

The gene calls are TRBV7-2 and TRBJ2-3; D might be TRBD2 (6 bases). CDR3 length: 19 residues. V lost 6 bases and J 0 bases, leaving 25 bases between the germline ends. Germline lookup yields CDR1 SGHTA and CDR2 FQGNSA. The CDR3 bases are TGTGCCAGCAGTCATTATCGGCTAAAAGGGGCGGGGAGCACAGATACGCAGTATTTT. Translating it yields CASSHYRLKGAGSTDTQYF.

This chain connects TRBV19 to TRBJ1-3, with D possibly TRBD1 on 6 matching bases. CDR1 LNHDA and CDR2 SQIVND come from the germline V gene (reference sequence). The V and J ends lost 8 bases and 0 bases respectively, with 11 bases between them. This CDR3 region has 14 residues. CDR3 nucleotides: TGTGCCAGTGAAACAGGGTTCTCTGGAAACACCATATATTTT. It specifies CASETGFSGNTIYF.

The chain couples TRBV28 to TRBJ1-2; D perhaps matches TRBD1 (5 bases). This CDR3 contains 16 residues. CDR1 is MDHEN and CDR2 is SYDVKM in the germline V gene. V gave up 7 bases and J gave up 2 bases, with 20 bases separating them. The CDR3 DNA follows: TGTGCCAGCACCGGGCCTATAGGGGCAGTCAACTATGGCTACACCTTC. It is translated as CASTGPIGAVNYGYTF.

V usage is TRBV9 and J usage is TRBJ1-3, with D unclear. The V end lost 1 base, the J end lost 4 bases, and 6 bases lay between the germline ends. The CDR3 is made up of 13 amino acids. The V gene's germline CDR1 is SGDLS and CDR2 YYNGEE. The CDR3: CASSVLEGNTIYF. Written as DNA, the CDR3 is TGTGCCAGCAGCGTACTAGAGGGAAACACCATATATTTT.

The chain is built from TRBV20-1 and TRBJ2-6; D is possibly TRBD1 (6 bases). The CDR3 sequence is 17 residues long. Trimming shortened V by 3 bases and J by 0 bases, and 15 bases separated the two germline ends. Per the germline V gene, CDR1 is DFQATT and CDR2 is SNEGSKA (reference sequence). CDR3 DNA sequence: TGCAGTGCTAGTGGGACATTCCCAAGCTCTGGGGCCAACGTCCTGACTTTC. Residues: CSASGTFPSSGANVLTF.

The chain uses TRBV11-2 and TRBJ1-3, with TRBD1 matching over 9 bases. The junction had 12 bases not matched to a gene; V was cut back by 2 bases and J by 7 bases. Germline V gene data show CDR1 as SGHAT and CDR2 as FQNNGV. The CDR3 runs to 17 residues. CDR3 in amino acids: CASSLPSWGDRVNTIYF. DNA of the CDR3: TGTGCCAGCAGCTTACCCAGCTGGGGGGACAGGGTTAACACCATATATTTT.

The V gene is TRBV7-9, the J gene TRBJ1-5; unclear D gene. Trimming left V 5 bases short and J 3 bases short, with 14 bases between. This CDR3 is 15 amino acids long. CDR1 and CDR2 from the germline V gene are SEHNR and FQNEAQ (reference sequence). The CDR3 reads CASSPGAAHNQPQHF. The CDR3, as DNA: TGTGCCAGCAGCCCGGGAGCGGCACACAATCAGCCCCAGCATTTT.